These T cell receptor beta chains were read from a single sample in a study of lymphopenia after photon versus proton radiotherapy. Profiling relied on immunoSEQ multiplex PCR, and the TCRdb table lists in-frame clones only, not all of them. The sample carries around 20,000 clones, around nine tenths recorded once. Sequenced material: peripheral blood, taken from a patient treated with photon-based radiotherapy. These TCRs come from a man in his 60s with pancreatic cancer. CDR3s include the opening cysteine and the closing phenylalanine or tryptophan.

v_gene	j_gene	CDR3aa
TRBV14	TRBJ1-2	CASSHWTGAVNYGYTF
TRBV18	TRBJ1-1	CASSPGSHSVEAFF
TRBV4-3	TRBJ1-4	CASSQDLIRGGYEKLFF
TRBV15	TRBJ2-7	CATSRQGDEQYF
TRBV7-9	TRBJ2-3	CASSFRTNGDTQYF
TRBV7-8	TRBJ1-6	CASSLAQPSDSPLHF
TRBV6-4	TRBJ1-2	CASSVSPGAIGYTF
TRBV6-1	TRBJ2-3	CASSEWPTDTQYF
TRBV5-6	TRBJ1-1	CASSLVFTGEAFF
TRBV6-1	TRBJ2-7	CASSDPGTAAYEQYF
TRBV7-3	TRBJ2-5	CASSLNPGGGETQYF
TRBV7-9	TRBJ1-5	CASSPRGDSNQPQHF
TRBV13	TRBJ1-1	CASSPRGRMNTEAFF
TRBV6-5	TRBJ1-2	CASSTTEGYYGYTF
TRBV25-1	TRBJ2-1	CASSESPGGPWNEQFF
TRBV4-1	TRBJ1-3	CASSHLFNYRGTRTIYF
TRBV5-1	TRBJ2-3	CASRGLAGLTDTQYF
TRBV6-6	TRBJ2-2	CASSFPTGELFF
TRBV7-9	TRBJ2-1	CASSTTTGTRTYNEQFF
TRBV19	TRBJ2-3	CASGFRSGGQGDTQYF
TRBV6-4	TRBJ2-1	CASSVSGGPSFF
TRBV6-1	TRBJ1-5	CASSDSVYGNQPQHF
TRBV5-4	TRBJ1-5	CASSQDGQFSNQPQHF
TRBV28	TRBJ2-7	CASIDRATYEQYF
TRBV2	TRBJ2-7	CASKGLAGGYEQYF
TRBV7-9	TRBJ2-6	CASSLLAGSGANVLTF
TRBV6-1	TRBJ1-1	CASRDRGRPDTEAFF
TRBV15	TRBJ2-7	CATSIGAGEQYF
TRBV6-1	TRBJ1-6	CASSSRENNSPLHF
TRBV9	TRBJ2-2	CASSVAAGPTGELFF
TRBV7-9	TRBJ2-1	CASSFTDGSYNEQFF
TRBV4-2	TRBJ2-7	CASSRGPYEQYF
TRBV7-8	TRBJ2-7	CASSLGTSGGYEQYF
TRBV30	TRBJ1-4	CAWGQDVREKLFF
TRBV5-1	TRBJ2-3	CASSLGLAGTDTQYF
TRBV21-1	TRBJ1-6	CASSNREKGDSNSPLHF
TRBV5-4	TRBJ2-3	CASSSSTRGTDTQYF
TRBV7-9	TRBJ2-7	CASSSQDSYEQYF
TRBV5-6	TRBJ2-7	CASSWDRGGEQYF
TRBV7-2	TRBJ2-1	CASTAYNEQFF
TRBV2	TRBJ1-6	CASSELSASSYNSPLHF
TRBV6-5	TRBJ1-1	CASRSRAEAFF
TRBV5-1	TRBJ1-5	CASSLGQSSNQPQHF
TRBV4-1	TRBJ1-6	CASSPTGIENSPLHF